This T cell receptor beta chain comes out of a study of T cells after yellow fever vaccination. General study points: The CD4 and CD8 compartments had a small share of their clonotypes in common.

TCRdb called the 5' RACE reads again in MiXCR, with one record for every CDR3 protein. Of 200,000 to 250,000 distinct CDR3 sequences listed, less than 9% are singletons. This clonotype came up many times. No antigen is known for it. The germline gives CDR1 SGHRS, CDR2 YFSETQ. The CDR3 contains 17 residues. Trimming took 2 bases from V and 1 from J; bases not matched to a gene: 6. The V call is TRBV5-1, the J call TRBJ2-1; 10 bases map to TRBD2. This TCR was recovered from a man younger than 45 who received the YFV17D yellow fever vaccine. This material consisted of CD4+ T cells sorted from PBMCs, taken 15 days after the yellow fever booster vaccination. The CDR3 nucleotides read TGCGCCAGCAGCTTACGAGCGGGAGGGATATCCTACAATGAGCAGTTCTTC. This translates into CASSLRAGGISYNEQFF.